This T cell receptor (beta chain) was identified in a study of identical twins. CDR1 MNHNS and CDR2 SASEGT come from the germline V gene. Trimming removed 6 bases at V and 0 bases at J, with 23 bases between. This CDR3 has 18 residues. TCRdb recomputed calls from the 5' RACE reads with MiXCR, one row per CDR3 protein. The sample has around 650,000 distinct CDR3 sequences, roughly 7.2% seen once. A further study also used this sample, focusing on yellow fever vaccine responses in identical twins.

The chain is built from TRBV6-1 and TRBJ1-1; unclear D gene. This sequence was found in a young woman in good health. Sequencing used PBMCs. CDR3 sequence reads: CASSAPGVGLMMNTEAFF. Written as DNA, the CDR3 is TGTGCCAGCAGCGCCCCCGGGGTGGGTCTGATGATGAACACTGAAGCTTTCTTT.